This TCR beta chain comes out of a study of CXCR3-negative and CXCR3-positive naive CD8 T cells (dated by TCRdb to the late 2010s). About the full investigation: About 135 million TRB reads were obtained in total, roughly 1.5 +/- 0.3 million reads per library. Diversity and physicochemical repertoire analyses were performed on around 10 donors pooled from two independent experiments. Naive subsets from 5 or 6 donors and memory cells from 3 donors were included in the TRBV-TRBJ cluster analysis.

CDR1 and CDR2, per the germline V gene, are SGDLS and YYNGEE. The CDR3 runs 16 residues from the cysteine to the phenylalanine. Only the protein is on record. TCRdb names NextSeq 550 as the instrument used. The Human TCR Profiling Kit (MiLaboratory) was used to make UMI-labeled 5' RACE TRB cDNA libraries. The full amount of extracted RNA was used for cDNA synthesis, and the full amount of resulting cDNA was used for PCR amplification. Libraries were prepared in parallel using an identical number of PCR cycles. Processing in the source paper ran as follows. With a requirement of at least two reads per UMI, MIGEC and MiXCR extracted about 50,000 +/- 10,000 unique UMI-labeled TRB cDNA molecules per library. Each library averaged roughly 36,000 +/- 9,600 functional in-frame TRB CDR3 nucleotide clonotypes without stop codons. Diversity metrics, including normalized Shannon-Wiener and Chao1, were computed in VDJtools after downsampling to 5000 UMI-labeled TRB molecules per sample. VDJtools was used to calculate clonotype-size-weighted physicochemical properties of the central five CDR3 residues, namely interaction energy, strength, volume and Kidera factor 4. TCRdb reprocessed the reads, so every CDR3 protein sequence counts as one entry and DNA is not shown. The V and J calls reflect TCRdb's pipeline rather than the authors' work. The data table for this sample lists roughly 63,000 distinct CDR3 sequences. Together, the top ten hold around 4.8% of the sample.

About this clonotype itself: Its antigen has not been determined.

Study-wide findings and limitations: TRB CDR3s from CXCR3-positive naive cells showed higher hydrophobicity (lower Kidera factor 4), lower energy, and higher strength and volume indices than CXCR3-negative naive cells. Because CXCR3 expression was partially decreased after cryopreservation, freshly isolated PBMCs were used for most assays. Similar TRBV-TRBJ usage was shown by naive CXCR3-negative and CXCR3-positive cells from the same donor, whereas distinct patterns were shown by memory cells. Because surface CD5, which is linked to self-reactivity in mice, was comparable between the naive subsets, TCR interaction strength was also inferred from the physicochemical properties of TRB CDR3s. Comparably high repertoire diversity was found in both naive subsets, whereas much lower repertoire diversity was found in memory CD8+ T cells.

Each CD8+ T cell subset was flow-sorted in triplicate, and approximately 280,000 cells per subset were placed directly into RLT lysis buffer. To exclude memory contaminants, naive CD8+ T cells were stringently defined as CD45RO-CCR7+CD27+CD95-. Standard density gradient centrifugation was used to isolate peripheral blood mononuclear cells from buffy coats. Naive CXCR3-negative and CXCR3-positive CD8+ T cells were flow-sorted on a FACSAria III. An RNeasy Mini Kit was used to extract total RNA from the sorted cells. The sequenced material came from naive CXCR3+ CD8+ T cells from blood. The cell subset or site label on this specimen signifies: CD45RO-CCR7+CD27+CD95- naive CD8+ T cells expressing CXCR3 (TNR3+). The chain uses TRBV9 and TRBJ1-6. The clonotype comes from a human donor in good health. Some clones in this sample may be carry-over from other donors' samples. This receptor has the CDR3 CASSAYRASYNSPLHF.